This record covers a single T cell receptor beta chain. What it binds is unknown. The table came from immunoSEQ multiplex PCR; TCRdb's copy has only in-frame clones and leaves some out. Among 140,000 to 150,000 clones listed, approximately 86% were seen once. J was trimmed by 1 base and V by 4 bases; bases with no gene match: 3. The CDR3 totals 14 residues. From germline, CDR1 is MRHNA and CDR2 SNTAGT. This record comes from a study of T cell responses to AZD1222 COVID-19 vaccine. Study conclusions and caveats: Just 5 to 7 AZD1222 recipients were seropositive at baseline. Donors, mostly white British, included more females; clonal diversity was possibly underestimated. The span of vaccine-associated CD4 TCRs extended across spike, with dominance at 160-218 and 743-854.

The receptor's source is an adult who received the AZD1222 COVID-19 vaccine. The sample here was peripheral blood, taken 28 days after the second AZD1222 dose. The chain has TRBV6-4 and TRBJ1-2, with 7 bases that match TRBD1. The CDR3 sequence: CASSANRGNYGYTF. CDR3 bases: TGTGCCAGCAGTGCCAACAGGGGTAACTATGGCTACACCTTC.